This record covers a single T cell receptor (beta chain). Its antigen is as yet unknown. This record belongs to a study of cytomegalovirus exposure and HLA in healthy donors. General study results and limits: Researchers left out some V segments, among them TRBV6-2 and TRBV6-3, as indistinguishable. Earlier findings revealed that most TCR beta V segments proved productive either about 87% or about 30% of the time. In a later analysis, TCR beta V- and J-gene trimming showed a link to a missense DCLRE1C variant. High specificity and sensitivity for cytomegalovirus status were reported for the classifier.

CDR1 is SGHRS, CDR2 YFSETQ, per germline. The junction had 1 base not matched to a gene; V was cut back by 2 bases and J by 3 bases. This CDR3 comprises 14 residues. The PCR contained 60 Vbeta and 13 Jbeta primers. Repertoires were generated with immunoSEQ multiplex PCR, while TCRdb's copy carries only in-frame clones and drops some. The top ten hold around 0.99% of the sample, which has some 180,000 clones, around 90% seen once. The sequenced sample consisted of PBMCs. This chain links TRBV5-1 with TRBJ2-1; TRBD2 matches at 8 bases. The receptor comes from a boy between 2 and 10 years old in good health and CMV-seronegative. CDR3 in amino acids: CASSFGGDYNEQFF. The CDR3 DNA follows: TGCGCCAGCAGCTTCGGGGGGGACTACAATGAGCAGTTCTTC. Combining the CDR3 with reference TRBV5-1 and TRBJ2-1 gives the whole variable domain KAGVTQTPRYLIKTRGQQVTLSCSPISGHRSVSWYQQTPGQGLQFLFEYFSETQRNKGNFPGRFSGRQFSNSRSEMNVSTLELGDSALYLCASSFGGDYNEQFFGPGTRLTVL.